The text below deals with one T cell receptor (beta chain). This specimen belongs to a study of shared clonotypes between healthy human individuals. Genomic DNA of every subset was divided equally among multiple immunoSEQ plates. Replicate PCRs for sorted subsets used approximately 190 ng DNA; this equaled about 30,000 T cell genomes. Clones were sequenced by immunoSEQ multiplex PCR, and TCRdb holds only the in-frame ones, with some missing. The sample lists approximately 2.5 million clones; around 94% were seen once. The CDR3 has 16 amino acids. Germline lookup yields CDR1 MGHDK and CDR2 SYGVNS. The J segment lost 4 bases and the V segment lost 4 bases, leaving 12 bases of the junction unmatched.

The clonotype was recovered from a man between 18 and 35 years old in good health. The sample comprised naive CD4+ T cells sorted from blood. Indicated subset: CD45RA+ positively selected. V is TRBV25-1 and J is TRBJ1-1, with 7 bases fitting TRBD1. The CDR3, as DNA: TGTGCCAGCAGTGTCGTTCGACAGGGTTTGTTCACTGAAGCTTTCTTT. This codes for CASSVVRQGLFTEAFF.